These T cell receptor beta chains were read from a single sample in a study of T cells in Graves' hyperthyroidism and ophthalmopathy. TCRdb itself ran the multiplex PCR reads through MiXCR, one entry per CDR3 protein. The sample contains hundreds of thousands of distinct CDR3 sequences, about 15% of which appear only once. The sequenced sample was blood. Source of these receptors: a man between 18 and 29 years old with Graves' ophthalmopathy. Each CDR3 is given with its conserved first and last residue. The order of the fields is D gene, J gene, clone size, V gene, CDR3 DNA, CDR3 protein. The D gene is left open where the match is weak. Not all rows give a size; the values are once, few, many and, for expanded clones, a class.

TRBD1 TRBJ1-1 . TRBV7-9 TGTGCCAGCAGCTTAATACAGGGGATTGTAACTGAAGCTTTCTTT CASSLIQGIVTEAFF
TRBD1 TRBJ2-1 . TRBV11-2 TGTGCCAGCAGCTCAGACAGGGGGGCTGAAGATGAGCAGTTCTTC CASSSDRGAEDEQFF
. TRBJ2-3 . TRBV10-2 TGCGCCAGCGCGAGACAGAGCCTTCTCACGCAGTATTTT CASARQSLLTQYF
. TRBJ1-5 many TRBV12-3/TRBV12-4 TGTGCCAGCAGCCTGGGGACACCCAGCAATCAGCCCCAGCATTTT CASSLGTPSNQPQHF
. TRBJ1-1 many TRBV2 TGTGCCAGCATTGAGGCGAACACTGAAGCTTTCTTT CASIEANTEAFF
. TRBJ2-3 many TRBV10-3 TGTGCCATCAAGGGCGGGTCCACAGATACGCAGTATTTT CAIKGGSTDTQYF
TRBD1 TRBJ1-5 many TRBV12-3/TRBV12-4 TGTGCCAGCAGTTTGGACAGGGTCAATCAGCCCCAGCATTTT CASSLDRVNQPQHF
. TRBJ1-1 many TRBV12-3/TRBV12-4 TGTGCCAGCCGAGGGGCAGACGGGGCTTTCTTT CASRGADGAFF
. TRBJ2-2 . TRBV15 TGTGCCACCAGCATAAGTCGGGGGCTCGGCGGGGAGCTGTTTTTT CATSISRGLGGELFF
. TRBJ1-5 many TRBV24-1 TGTGCCACAGGCCTCGGGGGAGAGGGCGGCAATCAGCCCCAGCATTTT CATGLGGEGGNQPQHF
. TRBJ2-1 many TRBV20-1 TGCAGTGCTAGAGATGCCCCGGGCCCTTGGGGGCAGTTCTTC CSARDAPGPWGQFF
TRBD2 TRBJ2-1 many TRBV12-3/TRBV12-4 TGTGCCAGCAGTTTCCAGACTAGCGGGAGTTCCTACAATGAGCAGTTCTTC CASSFQTSGSSYNEQFF
. TRBJ2-6 few TRBV6-1 TGTGCCAGCAGTAATGAAGATTCTGGGGCCAACGTCCTGACTTTC CASSNEDSGANVLTF
. TRBJ2-3 many TRBV4-2 TGTGCCAGCAGCCAAGATGGACTAAGCACGCAGTATTTT CASSQDGLSTQYF
. TRBJ1-5 . TRBV7-2 TGTGCCAGCAGCTCCGACCAGGGGTTCAATCAGCCCCAGCATTTT CASSSDQGFNQPQHF
. TRBJ2-1 many TRBV6-5 TGTGCCAGCAGTTACTCAGGGGCCCACAATGAGCAGTTCTTC CASSYSGAHNEQFF
TRBD1 TRBJ2-2 . TRBV5-1 TGCGCCAGCAGCTTCCTCGGGACAGGGGGCTTCGGGGAGCTGTTTTTT CASSFLGTGGFGELFF
. TRBJ2-3 . TRBV7-9 TGTGCCAGCAGCAGGGGCCGGGACCTCCCAACAGATACGCAGTATTTT CASSRGRDLPTDTQYF
. TRBJ2-7 . TRBV4-1 TGCGCCAGCAGCCAAGGACCGATCCACTCCTACGAGCAGTACTTC CASSQGPIHSYEQYF
. TRBJ2-7 many TRBV7-9 TGTGCCAGCAGCTTAGCGGGGGAGTACGAGCAGTACTTC CASSLAGEYEQYF
. TRBJ2-6 many TRBV7-3 TGTGCCAGCAGCTTAGGAGGGGGTGGGGCCAACGTCCTGACTTTC CASSLGGGGANVLTF
. TRBJ1-1 many TRBV4-1 TGCGCCAGCAGCCAAGAAGATAGGGGTTACACTGAAGCTTTCTTT CASSQEDRGYTEAFF
TRBD2 TRBJ2-5 few TRBV9 TGTGCCAGCAGCGTAGATATAGCGGGAGGCCAAGAGACCCAGTACTTC CASSVDIAGGQETQYF
. TRBJ2-3 . TRBV20-1 TGCAGTGCTAGAGATACGGGACTTAGCACAGATACGCAGTATTTT CSARDTGLSTDTQYF
. TRBJ1-1 many TRBV5-1 TGCGCCAGCAGCCCTTTCCCTGATGCAAAGAACACTGAAGCTTTCTTT CASSPFPDAKNTEAFF
TRBD2 TRBJ2-2 . TRBV4-2 TGTGCCAGCAGCCTCCAGCGGGGGGCGAACACCGGGGAGCTGTTTTTT CASSLQRGANTGELFF
TRBD1 TRBJ1-1 few TRBV19 TGTGCCAGTAGTCCTACACACAGGGGGAACACTGAAGCTTTCTTT CASSPTHRGNTEAFF
. TRBJ1-1 many TRBV11-2 TGTGCCAGCAGCTTAACCCGGGACACTGAAGCTTTCTTT CASSLTRDTEAFF
. TRBJ1-2 . TRBV7-2 TGTGCCAGCTGGGGGGGCAATGGCTACACCTTC CASWGGNGYTF
TRBD2 TRBJ2-7 many TRBV2 TGTGCCAGCAGTGTGAGGAATTCGCTAGCGGGCTACGAGCAGTACTTC CASSVRNSLAGYEQYF
. TRBJ1-1 many TRBV30 TGTGCCTGGAGTACAAACACAGGGAACACTGAAGCTTTCTTT CAWSTNTGNTEAFF
. TRBJ1-2 . TRBV30 TGTGCCTGGAGTGGAAGGAGGGGGTATGGCTACACCTTC CAWSGRRGYGYTF
TRBD1 TRBJ2-1 many TRBV24-1 TGTGCCACCAGTGATCCTGGACAGGGTTCTGGCAATGAGCAGTTCTTC CATSDPGQGSGNEQFF
TRBD2 TRBJ2-1 few TRBV4-1 TGCGCCAGCAGCTCTGAGGTAGCGGGGAGGTCGTTCTTC CASSSEVAGRSFF
TRBD1 TRBJ2-7 many TRBV4-2 TGTGCCAGCAGCCAAGGGACAGGGGCGGACGAGCAGTACTTC CASSQGTGADEQYF
. TRBJ2-7 many TRBV20-1 TGCAGTGCTCAGGGGGGGGGCCCGAAATACGAGCAGTACTTC CSAQGGGPKYEQYF